Each of the 9 T cell receptor beta chains below was sequenced from the same sample in a study of shared clonotypes between healthy human individuals. This table comes from immunoSEQ multiplex PCR, and its TCRdb copy is limited to in-frame clones, with some not included. The data hold 600,000 to 750,000 clones, with around 72% observed a single time. The specimen sequenced was memory CD4+ T cells sorted from blood. Noted subset: CD45RA-negative fraction. The receptors derive from a woman aged 25 to 39 in good health.

The chain has TRBV10-1 and TRBJ2-2; D remains ambiguous. CDR3 length: 14 amino acids. V was clipped by 2 bases and J by 0 bases, with 4 bases between them. CDR1 and CDR2 from the germline V gene are WNHNN and SYGVQD (reference sequence). DNA for the CDR3: TGCGCCAGCAGTGAGACGGCGAACACCGGGGAGCTGTTTTTT. This sequence encodes CASSETANTGELFF.

The gene calls are TRBV7-2 and TRBJ2-7; 10 nucleotides match TRBD2. This CDR3 contains 15 residues. Germline V gene sequence: CDR1 SGHTA, CDR2 FQGNSA. V lost 5 bases, J lost 4 bases, and 8 bases stayed unmatched. The CDR3 coding sequence is TGTGCCAGCAGCCCTGCAGCGGGAGGGCCGTACGAGCAGTACTTC. This encodes CASSPAAGGPYEQYF.

Comments on this clone: A far larger clone is just one base off, so this is likely a read error. Other DNA sequences from this sample encode an identical CDR3 as well. The V call is TRBV28, the J call TRBJ2-1; TRBD2 agrees at 13 bases. In germline, CDR1 is MDHEN, CDR2 SYDVKM. This CDR3 is built from 18 residues. CDR3 in DNA: TGTGCCAGCAGTAGGACTAGCGGGAGATTTAGGGGCTTCAATGAGCAATTCTTC. Protein product: CASSRTSGRFRGFNEQFF.

The chain joins TRBV13 to TRBJ2-5; D may be TRBD1 (6 bases). The CDR3 runs to 15 residues. V was shortened by 2 bases and J by 3 bases, with 13 bases between the two germline ends. Looked up from germline, CDR1 is PRHDT and CDR2 is FYEKMQ (reference sequence). The CDR3 loop is CASSLRGRGKETQYF. CDR3 nucleotides: TGTGCCAGCAGCTTACGTGGCAGGGGAAAAGAGACCCAGTACTTC.

This clone was picked up one time. The chain uses TRBV6-1 and TRBJ1-1; TRBD1 might be the D (5 bases). Trimming took 3 bases from V and 7 from J, leaving 15 bases between them. This CDR3 contains 14 residues. CDR1 is MNHNS and CDR2 is SASEGT in the germline V gene. This chain's CDR3 is CASSDRVPQVEAFF. CDR3 sequence (DNA): TGTGCCAGCAGTGACAGGGTTCCTCAGGTTGAAGCTTTCTTT.

The rearrangement links TRBV28 to TRBJ1-4; no clear D gene. Germline assignment: CDR1 MDHEN and CDR2 SYDVKM. The V and J ends lost 7 bases and 5 bases respectively, with 20 bases between them. The CDR3 loop spans 16 amino acids. CDR3 nucleotide sequence: TGTGCCAGCATCTCCCCCAGCTCCCCTTGGAATGAAAAACTGTTTTTT. Amino acid sequence: CASISPSSPWNEKLFF.

This chain connects TRBV18 to TRBJ1-4; D is uncertain. The CDR3 has 13 amino acids. From germline, CDR1 is KGHSH and CDR2 LQKENI. Trimming removed 4 bases at V and 8 bases at J, with 11 bases between. Here the CDR3 reads CASSQVDGEKLFF. CDR3 DNA: TGTGCCAGCTCACAAGTGGACGGCGAAAAACTGTTTTTT.

V and J are TRBV7-6 and TRBJ2-3; TRBD2 might be the D (6 bases). In germline, CDR1 is SGHVS, CDR2 FNYEAQ. V was shortened by 5 bases and J by 2 bases, with 11 bases between the two germline ends. There are 14 residues in the CDR3. The CDR3 loop reads CASSVSGYTDTQYF. In DNA form, the CDR3 reads TGTGCCAGCAGCGTAAGCGGGTACACAGATACGCAGTATTTT.

At least ten counts were recorded for this clone. The same CDR3 also results from other DNA sequences found in this sample. The chain couples TRBV2 to TRBJ1-5, with D unclear. Trimming stripped 2 bases from V and 2 bases from J, with 7 bases between. CDR1 and CDR2 (germline): SNHLY, FYNNEI. This CDR3 has 14 amino acids. CDR3 residues: CASSERQGNQPQHF. For the CDR3, the DNA is TGTGCCAGCAGTGAAAGGCAGGGCAATCAGCCCCAGCATTTT.